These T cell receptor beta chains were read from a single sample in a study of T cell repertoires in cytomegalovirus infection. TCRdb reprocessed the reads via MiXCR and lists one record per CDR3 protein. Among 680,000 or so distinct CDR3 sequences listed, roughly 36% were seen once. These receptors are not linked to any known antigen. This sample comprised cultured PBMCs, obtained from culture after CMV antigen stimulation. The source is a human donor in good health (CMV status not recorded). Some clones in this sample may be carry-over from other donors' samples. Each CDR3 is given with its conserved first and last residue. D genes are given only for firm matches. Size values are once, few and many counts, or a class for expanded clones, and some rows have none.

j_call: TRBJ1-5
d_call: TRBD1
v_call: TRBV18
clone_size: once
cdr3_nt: TGTGCCAGCTCAACCGGACAGGGTAACAATCAGCCCCAGCATTTT
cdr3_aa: CASSTGQGNNQPQHF

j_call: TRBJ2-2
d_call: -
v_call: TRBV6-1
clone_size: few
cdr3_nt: TGTGCCAGCAGTGAAAATGGGGGTAGGACCGGGGAGCTGTTTTTT
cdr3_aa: CASSENGGRTGELFF

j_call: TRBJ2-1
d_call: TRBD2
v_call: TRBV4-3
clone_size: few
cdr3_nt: TGCGCCAGCAGCCAAGAGCTAGCGGGAGGATATGAGCAGTTCTTC
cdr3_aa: CASSQELAGGYEQFF

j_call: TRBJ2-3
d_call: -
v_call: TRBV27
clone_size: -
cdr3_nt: TGTGCCAGCAGCCGTCCGTCCCTAGGGAAGGCTAGCACAGATACGCAGTATTTT
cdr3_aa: CASSRPSLGKASTDTQYF

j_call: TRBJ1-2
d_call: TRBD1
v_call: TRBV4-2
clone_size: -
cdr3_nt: TGTGCCAGCAGCCAAGAGACAGGGCTCGGGGGCTACACCTTC
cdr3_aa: CASSQETGLGGYTF

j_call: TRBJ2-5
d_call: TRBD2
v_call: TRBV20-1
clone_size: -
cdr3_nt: TGCAGTGCTAGCCCGGCTAGCGGGGGCCAAGAGACCCAGTACTTC
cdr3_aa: CSASPASGGQETQYF

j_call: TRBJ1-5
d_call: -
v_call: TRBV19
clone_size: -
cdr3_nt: TGTGCCAGTAGGGGGCAGGGCTCTAGAAATAGCAATCAGCCCCAGCATTTT
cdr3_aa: CASRGQGSRNSNQPQHF

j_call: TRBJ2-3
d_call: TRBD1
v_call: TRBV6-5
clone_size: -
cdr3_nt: TGTGCCAGCCACCGAGCAACCGGGACAGGGTTCCCAGATACGCAGTATTTT
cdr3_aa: CASHRATGTGFPDTQYF

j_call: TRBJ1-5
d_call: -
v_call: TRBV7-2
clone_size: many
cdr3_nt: TGTGCCAGCAGCTTAACCCGCTTTGGCAATCAGCCCCAGCATTTT
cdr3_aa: CASSLTRFGNQPQHF

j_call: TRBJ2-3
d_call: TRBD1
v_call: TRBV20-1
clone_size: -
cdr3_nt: TGCAGTGCTAGAGATCGGACAGGAGCAGGGGCAGATACGCAGTATTTT
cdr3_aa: CSARDRTGAGADTQYF

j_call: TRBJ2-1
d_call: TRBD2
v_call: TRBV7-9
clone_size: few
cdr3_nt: TGTGCCAGCAGCTCTTCTAGCGGGGTACAGTTCTTC
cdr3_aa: CASSSSSGVQFF

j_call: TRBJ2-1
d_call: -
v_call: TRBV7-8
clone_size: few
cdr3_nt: TGTGCCAGCAGCGGGTCCCCAGCAGGTTACAATGAGCAGTTCTTC
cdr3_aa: CASSGSPAGYNEQFF

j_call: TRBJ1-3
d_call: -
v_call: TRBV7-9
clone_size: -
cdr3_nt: TGTGCCAGCAGCTTACGCGGCTCGGTACATTACTCTGGAAACACCATATATTTT
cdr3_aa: CASSLRGSVHYSGNTIYF

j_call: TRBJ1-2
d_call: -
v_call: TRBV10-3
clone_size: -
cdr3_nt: TGTGCCATCAGTCGAACGGACAGCTATGGCTACACCTTC
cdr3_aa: CAISRTDSYGYTF

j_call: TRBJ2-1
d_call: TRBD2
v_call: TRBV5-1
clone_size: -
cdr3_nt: TGCGCCAGCAGCTTGGGGGCTAGCGGATTATACAATGAGCAGTTCTTC
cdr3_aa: CASSLGASGLYNEQFF

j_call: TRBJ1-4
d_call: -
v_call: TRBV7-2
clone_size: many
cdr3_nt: TGTGCCAGCAGCTTAGCGGGGGGCGGGGTCGAAAAACTGTTTTTT
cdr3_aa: CASSLAGGGVEKLFF

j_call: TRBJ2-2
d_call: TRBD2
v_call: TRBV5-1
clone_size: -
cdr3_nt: TGCGCCAGCAGCAGTGGACTAGCGGGGTATCCCGGGGAGCTGTTTTTT
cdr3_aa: CASSSGLAGYPGELFF

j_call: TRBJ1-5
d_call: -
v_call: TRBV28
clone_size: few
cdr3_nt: TGTGCCAGCAGTTCTCTGGGGGGGATATATAGCAATCAGCCCCAGCATTTT
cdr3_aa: CASSSLGGIYSNQPQHF

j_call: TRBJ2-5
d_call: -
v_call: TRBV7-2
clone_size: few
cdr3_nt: TGTGCCAGCAGCTCCCACTATCCGGGGACAGAGACCCAGTACTTC
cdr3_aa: CASSSHYPGTETQYF

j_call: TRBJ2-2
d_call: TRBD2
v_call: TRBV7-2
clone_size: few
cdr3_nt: TGTGCCAGCAGCCTGCGACTAGCGGGGGGGCCGTGGGGCACCGGGGAGCTGTTTTTT
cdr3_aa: CASSLRLAGGPWGTGELFF

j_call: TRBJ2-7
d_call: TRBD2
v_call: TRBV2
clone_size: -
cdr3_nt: TGTGCCAGCATCGCTCGCGGGAGCTCTAACGAGCAGTACTTC
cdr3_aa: CASIARGSSNEQYF

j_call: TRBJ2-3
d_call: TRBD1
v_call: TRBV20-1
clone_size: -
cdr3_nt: TGCAGTGCTAGAGATCGGGACAGGGGTGTGACAGATACGCAGTATTTT
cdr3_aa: CSARDRDRGVTDTQYF

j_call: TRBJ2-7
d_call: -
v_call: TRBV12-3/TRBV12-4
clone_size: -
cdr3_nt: TGTGCCAGCTCGGAAGGGGGGATCTACGAGCAGTACTTC
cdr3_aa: CASSEGGIYEQYF

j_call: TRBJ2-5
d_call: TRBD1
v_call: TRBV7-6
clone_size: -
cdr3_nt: TGTGCCAGCAGCCTAAGAGGACAGGTGACCCAGTACTTC
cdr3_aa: CASSLRGQVTQYF

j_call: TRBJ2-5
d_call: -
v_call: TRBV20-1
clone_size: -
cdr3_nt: TGCAGTGCTACTATTCCTACAGGGAGGACCCAGTACTTC
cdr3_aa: CSATIPTGRTQYF

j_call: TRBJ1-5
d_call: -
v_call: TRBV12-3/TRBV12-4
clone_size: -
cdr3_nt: TGTGCCAGCAGCCGGCGGGCGGGGGGCAATCAGCCCCAGCATTTT
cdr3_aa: CASSRRAGGNQPQHF

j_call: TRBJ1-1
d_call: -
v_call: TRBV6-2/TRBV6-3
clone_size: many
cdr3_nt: TGTGCCAGCAGTTACTCGAGTGGGGGTACTGAAGCTTTCTTT
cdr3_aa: CASSYSSGGTEAFF

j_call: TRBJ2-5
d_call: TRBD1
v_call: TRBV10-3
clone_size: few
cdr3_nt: TGTGCCATCAGTGATGTAAAGGTCCGAGGGGGCTTAGAGACCCAGTACTTC
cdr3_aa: CAISDVKVRGGLETQYF

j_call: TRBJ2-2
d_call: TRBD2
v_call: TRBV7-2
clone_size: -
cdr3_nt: TGTGCCAGCAGCGTAACTAGCGGGGCAAACACCGGGGAGCTGTTTTTT
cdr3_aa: CASSVTSGANTGELFF

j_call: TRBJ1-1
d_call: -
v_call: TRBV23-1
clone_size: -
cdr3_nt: TGCGCCAGCACAAAAGGGGGTCCCATGAACACTGAAGCTTTCTTT
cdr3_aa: CASTKGGPMNTEAFF

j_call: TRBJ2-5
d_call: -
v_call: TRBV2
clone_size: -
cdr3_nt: TGTGCCAGCAGGTCTAGGTCGGAGACCCAGTACTTC
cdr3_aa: CASRSRSETQYF

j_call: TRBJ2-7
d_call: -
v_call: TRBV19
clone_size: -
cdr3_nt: TGTGCCAGTAGTTGGGCAGGGGCCCCCTACGAGCAGTACTTC
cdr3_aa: CASSWAGAPYEQYF

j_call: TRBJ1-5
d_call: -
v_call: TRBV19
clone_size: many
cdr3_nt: TGTGCCAGTAGCGCCCCGACAACTAATCAGCCCCAGCATTTT
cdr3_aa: CASSAPTTNQPQHF

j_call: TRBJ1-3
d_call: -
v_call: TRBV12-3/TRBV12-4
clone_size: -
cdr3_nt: TGTGCCAGCGATCCTTCTGGAAACACCATATATTTT
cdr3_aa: CASDPSGNTIYF

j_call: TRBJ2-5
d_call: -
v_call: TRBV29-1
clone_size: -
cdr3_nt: TGCAGCGTTTTTGGCCGGGAGGAGACCCAGTACTTC
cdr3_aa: CSVFGREETQYF

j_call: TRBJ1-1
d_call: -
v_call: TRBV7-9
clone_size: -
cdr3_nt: TGTGCCAGCAGCCCGGACGGCCGGGAGGCTTTCTTT
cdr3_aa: CASSPDGREAFF

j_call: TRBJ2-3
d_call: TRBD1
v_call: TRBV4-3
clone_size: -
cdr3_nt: TGCGCCAGCGGATGGACAGGTTCAGATACGCAGTATTTT
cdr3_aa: CASGWTGSDTQYF

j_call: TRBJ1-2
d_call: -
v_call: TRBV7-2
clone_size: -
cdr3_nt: TGTGCCAGCAGCTTAACTCCAGATAACTATGGCTACACCTTC
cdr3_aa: CASSLTPDNYGYTF

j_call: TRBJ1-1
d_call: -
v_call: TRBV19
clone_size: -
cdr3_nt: TGTGCCAGTCGGGGGGGCAGAACAATGAACACTGAAGCTTTCTTT
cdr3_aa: CASRGGRTMNTEAFF

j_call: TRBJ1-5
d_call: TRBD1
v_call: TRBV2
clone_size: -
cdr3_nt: TGTGCCAGCAGTGATCGGACAGGGAACAATCAGCCCCAGCATTTT
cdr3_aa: CASSDRTGNNQPQHF

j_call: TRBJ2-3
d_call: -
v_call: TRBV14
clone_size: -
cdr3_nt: TGTGCCAGCGGCTGGGAGTCAGATACGCAGTATTTT
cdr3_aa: CASGWESDTQYF

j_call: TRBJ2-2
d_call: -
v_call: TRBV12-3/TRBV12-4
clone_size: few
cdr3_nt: TGTGCCAGCAGTTTAATATGGGGCGCGTCCGGGGAGCTGTTTTTT
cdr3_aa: CASSLIWGASGELFF

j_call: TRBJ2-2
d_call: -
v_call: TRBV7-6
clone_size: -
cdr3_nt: TGTGCCAGCACCCCCAGGGGTTCGAACACCGGGGAGCTGTTTTTT
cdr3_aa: CASTPRGSNTGELFF

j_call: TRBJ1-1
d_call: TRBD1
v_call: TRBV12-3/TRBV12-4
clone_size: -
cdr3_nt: TGTGCCAGCAGTGACCCCCGGGACAGGGGGTTTGGGGGCAACACTGAAGCTTTCTTT
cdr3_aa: CASSDPRDRGFGGNTEAFF

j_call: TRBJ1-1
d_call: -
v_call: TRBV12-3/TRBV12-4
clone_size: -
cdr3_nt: TGTGCCAGCATGCGGACGTACCAATGGTCTGAAGCTTTCTTT
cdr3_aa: CASMRTYQWSEAFF

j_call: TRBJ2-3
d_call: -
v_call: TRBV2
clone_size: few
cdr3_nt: TGTGCCAGCAACCTAGGGCGGTCGAGCACAGATACGCAGTATTTT
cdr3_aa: CASNLGRSSTDTQYF

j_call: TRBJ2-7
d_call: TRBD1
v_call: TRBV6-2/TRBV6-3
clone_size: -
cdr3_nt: TGTGCCAGCAGCCATCCTCGACAGGGGCACTACGAGCAGTACTTC
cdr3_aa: CASSHPRQGHYEQYF

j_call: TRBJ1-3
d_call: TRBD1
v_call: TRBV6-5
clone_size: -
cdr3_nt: TGTGCCAGCAGTTACTCAGCCGCCGGACAGGGTGGAAACACCATATATTTT
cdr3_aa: CASSYSAAGQGGNTIYF